The following is a TCR beta chain sequence with its context. Its antigen remains undetermined. Base qualities are missing; no much larger clone stands one base away. The V and J ends are trimmed by 2 bases and 1 base, leaving 11 bases between them. The germline V gene (reference sequence) sets CDR1 to GTSNPN and CDR2 to SVGIG. Counted from cysteine to phenylalanine, this CDR3 has 14 amino acids. This entry keeps only the CDR3 DNA: 42 bases, framed from base 1. The data originate from a study of T cell responses to AZD1222 COVID-19 vaccine (dated by TCRdb to 2020 to 2023). Some background on the complete study: Because spike-specific TCR depth and breadth did not differ between the two schedules, AZD1222 recipients who got a second dose at roughly 4 weeks were pooled with those who got a second dose at roughly 12 weeks. A total of over 230 trial participants underwent TCR sequencing, of whom 207 received two doses of AZD1222 and some 25 received two doses of the MenACWY control vaccine. Enrollment into the trials was organized by age into subgroups of 18-55, 56-69 and 70-plus years, and those subgroups contained approximately 150, 30 and 60 TCR-sequenced participants, respectively.

The CDR3 regions of human TCRbeta chains were subjected to immunosequencing. In the source study's methods: Repertoire TCRs were checked for matches against a reference library of SARS-CoV-2-specific TCRs that had been generated using the MIRA antigen-specificity platform. Breadth was defined as the fraction of unique TCRs that were SARS-CoV-2-associated. Depth was defined as the fraction of total T cells that were SARS-CoV-2-associated. Using the MIRA data, every spike-specific TCR was mapped to the spike region that the TCR reacted to and assigned to either a CD4 or a CD8 class. Log10-transformed breadth and depth values were compared by one-way ANOVA with Sidak's multiple comparisons tests. Sourced from immuneACCESS, this table was stored by TCRdb with only in-frame sequences that have V and J called. A share of the clones is absent; for the studies checked, an unresolved V gene accounts for under half, and the remainder has no known explanation. V and J calls and clone size are given by that table; D and trimming were obtained from the DNA. The sample yields about 180,000 clones; just over 85% were counted once. Approximately 7.7% of the sample lies in the top ten.

Sample time point, as interpreted from the label and publication: baseline before first vaccination. Vaccinee samples were obtained from the UK trials COV001 and COV002, which included a single-blind randomized controlled phase 2/3 trial of AZD1222 (ChAdOx1 nCoV-19) in healthy adults. Trial participant PBMC samples were collected at day 0 and day 28 after the second dose for TCRbeta chain sequencing. Study-wide conclusions, independent of this receptor: Participants were mostly white British and included more females than males, and it was suggested by the authors that clonal diversity may have been underestimated. Spike-specific TCR breadth and depth rose significantly after two AZD1222 doses compared with day 0 and with MenACWY recipients. Reportedly, almost half of the unique spike-specific TCRs recognized epitopes lying outside the regions that are mutated in the B.1.351 and B.1.1.7 variants. No day 14 peak-response samples were available, so repertoires were characterized only after the peak T cell response. Conclusions about previously exposed vaccinees were limited because only six AZD1222 recipients were SARS-CoV-2 seropositive at baseline. The whole spike protein was spanned by vaccine-associated CD4 TCRs, and dominant responses were seen in regions 160-218 and 743-854. In the small 56-69-year group, the increase in depth fell short of significance, most likely because of low power.

The specimen comprised peripheral blood, sampled on day 0 of AZD1222 vaccination. The sequence is built from TRBV30 and TRBJ1-2, with no reliable assignment of the D segment. The receptor comes from an adult in good health. The DNA is TGTGCCTGGAGTAAGGGCTGGGATAACTATGGCTACACCTTC. It is translated as CAWSKGWDNYGYTF.